The 28 T cell receptor beta chains presented below share a single source sample, sequenced in a study of CD8 T cells in Susac syndrome. Reverse transcription of roughly 0.45 to 1 ug RNA was performed with random hexamers. TCRdb analysed the immunoSEQ multiplex PCR reads with MiXCR anew, one entry per CDR3 protein. This sample has approximately 90,000 distinct CDR3 sequences; roughly 91% occur once, and the top ten carry about 0.32%. The specimen was CD8+ T cells from PBMCs. These receptors all stem from a human donor in good health.

The J gene is TRBJ2-2, the V gene TRBV24-1, with D possibly being TRBD1 (5 bases). The CDR3 has 14 amino acids. Germline lookup yields CDR1 KGHDR and CDR2 SFDVKD. The V end was cut by 5 bases, the J end by 3 bases, with 9 bases between. The CDR3 coding sequence is TGTGCCACCAGTGCCCAGGGCGACACCGGGGAGCTGTTTTTT. Amino acid sequence: CATSAQGDTGELFF.

The chain couples TRBV5-6 to TRBJ2-7, with D unclear. Trimming pared 4 bases from V and 3 bases from J, leaving 11 bases between. The germline V gene has CDR1 SGHDT and CDR2 YYEEEE. CDR3 size: 13 residues. The CDR3 is CASSTGNNYEQYF. CDR3 sequence (DNA): TGTGCCAGCAGCACCGGCAACAACTACGAGCAGTACTTC.

The genes are TRBV6-5 and TRBJ2-7, with TRBD2 matching 12 bases. The J segment lost 5 bases and the V segment lost 2 bases, leaving 10 bases of the junction unmatched. Germline CDR1 and CDR2: MNHEY and SVGAGI. This CDR3 is built from 17 residues. For the CDR3, the DNA is TGTGCCAGCAGTTACCGGTACACTAGCGGGGGGCGGGACGAGCAGTACTTC. Its protein product is CASSYRYTSGGRDEQYF.

The chain combines TRBV3-1 with TRBJ2-3; a possible D gene is TRBD2 (6 bases). From germline, CDR1 is LGHDT and CDR2 YNNKEL (reference sequence). V was cut by 3 bases and J by 6 bases, with 16 bases left in between. This CDR3 spans 15 amino acids. The CDR3 is CASSHTGTGEDTQYF. The DNA of the CDR3 is TGTGCCAGCAGCCATACCGGGACGGGGGAGGATACGCAGTATTTT.

This chain joins TRBV4-1 and TRBJ2-3, with TRBD2 as a possible D gene (6 bases). CDR1 is MGHRA and CDR2 is YSYEKL in the germline V gene. The CDR3 is 14 amino acids. Trimming stripped 0 bases from V and 10 bases from J, with 14 bases between. The CDR3 sequence is CASSQDRASVAQYF. CDR3 bases: TGCGCCAGCAGCCAAGATAGGGCTAGCGTAGCGCAGTATTTT.

This chain connects TRBV4-1 to TRBJ2-7; weak D call: TRBD1 (5 bases). CDR3 length equals 13 residues. V was clipped by 3 bases and J by 3 bases, with 9 bases between them. Per germline, CDR1 MGHRA and CDR2 YSYEKL. The CDR3 DNA follows: TGCGCCAGCAGCCACAGGACAAGCTACGAGCAGTACTTC. Translating gives CASSHRTSYEQYF.

This clonotype was picked up one time. The genes are TRBV13 and TRBJ2-7; D is uncertain. This CDR3 has 14 amino acids. Germline V gives CDR1 PRHDT, CDR2 FYEKMQ (reference sequence). Deletions cut 5 bases from V and 0 bases from J, with 11 bases between. The CDR3 spells CASSSRAASYEQYF. For the CDR3, the DNA is TGTGCCAGCAGCAGTCGGGCGGCCTCCTACGAGCAGTACTTC.

The CDR3 DNA reads as TGTGCCACCAGCGGACCCTCAACGACAGATACGCAGTATTTT. Encoded protein: CATSGPSTTDTQYF. The J gene is TRBJ2-3, the V gene TRBV15; D is undetermined. V lost 5 bases and J 3 bases, leaving 12 bases between the germline ends. The germline V gene encodes CDR1 LNHNV and CDR2 YYDKDF (reference sequence). The CDR3 loop spans 14 amino acids. The whole variable domain, remainder taken from reference TRBV15 and TRBJ2-3, is DAMVIQNPRYQVTQFGKPVTLSCSQTLNHNVMYWYQQKSSQAPKLLFHYYDKDFNNEADTPDNFQSRRPNTSFCFLDIRSPGLGDTAMYLCATSGPSTTDTQYFGPGTRLTVL.

The rearrangement links TRBV20-1 to TRBJ2-7, with TRBD1 identical over 7 bases. V lost 5 bases and J lost 3; bases outside the gene matches: 10. The germline V gene encodes CDR1 DFQATT and CDR2 SNEGSKA (reference sequence). The CDR3 spans 14 residues. Written as DNA, the CDR3 is TGCAGTGCTCCGGGACAGTCGATGAACTACGAGCAGTACTTC. Its protein product is CSAPGQSMNYEQYF.

The chain combines TRBV6-5 with TRBJ2-5; the match to TRBD2 covers 11 bases. This CDR3 comprises 17 residues. Germline CDR1 is MNHEY and CDR2 is SVGAGI. V was pared by 3 bases and J by 5 bases, with 11 bases of the junction left unmatched. The CDR3 region is CASSYRLAGGQGETQYF. In nucleotides, the CDR3 is TGTGCCAGCAGTTATAGGCTAGCGGGGGGCCAGGGGGAGACCCAGTACTTC.

V usage is TRBV6-5 and J usage is TRBJ2-1; the D call may be TRBD1 or TRBD2 (6 bases each). Germline V CDR1 and CDR2: MNHEY, SVGAGI. The CDR3 extends over 15 amino acids. V lost 7 bases to trimming and J lost 3 bases, with 16 bases between them. The CDR3 DNA sequence: TGTGCCAGCACCCGGGGGCAGGGTGGCTACAATGAGCAGTTCTTC. It is translated as CASTRGQGGYNEQFF.

The genes are TRBV11-1 and TRBJ1-1; no firm D call. V shed 3 bases and J shed 2 bases, with 16 bases lying between them. This CDR3 has 16 amino acids. CDR1 is SGHAT, CDR2 FQDESV, per germline (reference sequence). CDR3 nucleotides: TGTGCCAGCAGCTTTTTCCCGAGTATGGAAAACACTGAAGCTTTCTTT. This translates into CASSFFPSMENTEAFF. The full variable domain, with the rest looked up from reference TRBV11-1 and TRBJ1-1, is EAEVAQSPRYKITEKSQAVAFWCDPISGHATLYWYRQILGQGPELLVQFQDESVVDDSQLPKDRFSAERLKGVDSTLKIQPAELGDSAMYLCASSFFPSMENTEAFFGQGTRLTVV.

The rearrangement links TRBV6-1 to TRBJ2-1, with D possibly matching TRBD2 (6 bases). CDR1 MNHNS and CDR2 SASEGT come from the germline V gene. The CDR3 length is 10 residues. Deletions cut 6 bases from V and 9 bases from J, with 6 bases between. Written as DNA, the CDR3 is TGTGCCAGCAGAGCGGGTGAGCAGTTCTTC. Amino acid sequence: CASRAGEQFF.

The V and J genes are TRBV29-1 and TRBJ1-1; D uncertain. CDR1 SQVTM and CDR2 ANQGSEA come from the germline V gene. V lost 7 bases and J 0 bases, leaving 9 bases between the germline ends. The CDR3 loop spans 12 amino acids. For the CDR3, the DNA is TGCAGCGATTTATTCATGAACACTGAAGCTTTCTTT. Protein product: CSDLFMNTEAFF. The full variable domain, rest sourced from reference TRBV29-1 and TRBJ1-1, is SAVISQKPSRDICQRGTSLTIQCQVDSQVTMMFWYRQQPGQSLTLIATANQGSEATYESGFVIDKFPISRPNLTFSTLTVSNMSPEDSSIYLCSDLFMNTEAFFGQGTRLTVV.

The chain has TRBV5-6 and TRBJ1-5, with 7 bases lining up with TRBD1. The V gene's germline CDR1 is SGHDT and CDR2 YYEEEE. V shed 3 bases, J shed 0 bases, and the junction held 3 bases outside the gene matches. This CDR3 is 15 amino acids long. The CDR3 bases are TGTGCCAGCAGCTCTCGGACAGGTAGCAATCAGCCCCAGCATTTT. This encodes CASSSRTGSNQPQHF.

This chain connects TRBV9 to TRBJ2-7, with D possibly TRBD2 on 6 matching bases. CDR1 and CDR2 (germline): SGDLS, YYNGEE. The CDR3 is 12 amino acids. V lost 7 bases, J lost 9 bases, and 17 bases lay in between. The CDR3 sequence is CASGGDLRGQYF. The CDR3 DNA is TGTGCCAGCGGAGGGGACCTACGAGGGCAGTACTTC. The entire variable domain, with the rest obtained from reference TRBV9 and TRBJ2-7, is as follows: DSGVTQTPKHLITATGQRVTLRCSPRSGDLSVYWYQQSLDQGLQFLIQYYNGEERAKGNILERFSAQQFPDLHSELNLSSLELGDSALYFCASGGDLRGQYFGPGTRLTVT.

The rearrangement uses TRBV25-1 and TRBJ2-7; 8 bases line up with TRBD2. The CDR3 consists of 14 residues. After removal of 8 bases from V and 2 bases from J, the junction contained 8 bases not matched to a gene. In germline, CDR1 is MGHDK, CDR2 SYGVNS. The CDR3, as DNA: TGTGCCAGCGCGGGGGGCTGGCCCCCCTACGAGCAGTACTTC. Protein: CASAGGWPPYEQYF.

The chain combines TRBV29-1 with TRBJ2-3; TRBD2 might be the D (5 bases). CDR1 is SQVTM and CDR2 is ANQGSEA in the germline V gene. The CDR3 sequence is 13 residues long. Trimming took off 1 base at V and 3 bases at J, with 8 bases between the two ends. This chain's CDR3 is CSVEGGRTDTQYF. DNA of the CDR3: TGCAGCGTTGAAGGAGGGCGAACAGATACGCAGTATTTT.

The chain uses TRBV9 and TRBJ2-2, with D possibly TRBD2 on 7 matching bases. Germline CDR1 is SGDLS and CDR2 is YYNGEE. The V end lost 2 bases, the J end lost 3 bases, and 11 bases lay between the germline ends. The CDR3 length is 15 residues. CDR3 amino acids: CASSVGGADTGELFF. The DNA for the CDR3 is TGTGCCAGCAGCGTTGGGGGGGCGGACACCGGGGAGCTGTTTTTT.

V and J are TRBV5-8 and TRBJ2-7, with a weak D call TRBD1 (6 bases). There are 12 residues in the CDR3. Trimming cost V 0 bases and J 6 bases, with 7 bases left between them. Germline V CDR1 and CDR2: SGHTS, YDEGEE. The DNA for the CDR3 is TGTGCCAGCAGCTTGGGGACAGTCGAGCAGTACTTC. Its translation is CASSLGTVEQYF.

This chain joins TRBV12-3 or TRBV12-4 and TRBJ1-5; possibly TRBD1 for D (5 bases). V gave up 6 bases and J gave up 2 bases, with 11 bases separating them. The CDR3 extends over 14 amino acids. The CDR3 DNA reads TGTGCCAGCAGCCTCAGGGACGGCAATCAGCCCCAGCATTTT. Amino acids: CASSLRDGNQPQHF.

The chain carries TRBV12-3 or TRBV12-4 and TRBJ1-2, with D maybe TRBD1 (5 bases). V was trimmed by 6 bases and J by 7 bases, leaving 15 bases between them. The CDR3 has 13 amino acids. DNA for the CDR3: TGTGCCAGCAGCGGTGGGGGGAAGACTGGCTACACCTTC. This gives the protein CASSGGGKTGYTF.

CDR3 sequence: CSLIRDTDYEQYF. The CDR3 region has the DNA TGCAGCCTAATCCGGGACACCGACTACGAGCAGTACTTC. This chain connects TRBV29-1 to TRBJ2-7; D may be TRBD1 (6 bases). The CDR3 is made up of 13 amino acids. V was cut by 8 bases and J by 3 bases, with 17 bases left in between. Germline V gives CDR1 SQVTM, CDR2 ANQGSEA.

V and J are TRBV6-5 and TRBJ1-1, with TRBD1 identical over 7 bases. The CDR3 loop spans 13 amino acids. V shed 6 bases and J 7 bases; nucleotides not matched to a gene: 8. Per the germline V gene, CDR1 is MNHEY and CDR2 is SVGAGI. CDR3 amino acids: CASRRPGDSEAFF. The CDR3 DNA reads as TGTGCCAGCAGGCGCCCAGGGGACAGTGAAGCTTTCTTT.

V and J are TRBV5-4 and TRBJ2-7, with D hard to call. The CDR3 extends over 14 amino acids. CDR1 is SGHNT and CDR2 is YYREEE in the germline V gene (reference sequence). V dropped 0 bases and J dropped 2 bases, with 9 bases sitting between them. CDR3 sequence: CASSLAGDPYEQYF. CDR3 DNA sequence: TGTGCCAGCAGCTTGGCCGGAGATCCCTACGAGCAGTACTTC.

In its sample, this clonotype was seen once. The rearrangement joins TRBV16 to TRBJ1-1, with 7 bases lining up with TRBD1. Germline trimming cut 0 bases from V and 10 bases from J; bases unmatched to any gene: 5. CDR1 and CDR2 from the germline V gene are KGHSY and FQNENV. The CDR3 is made up of 13 amino acids. The CDR3 loop reads CASSQSGGNGAFF. The CDR3 coding sequence is TGTGCCAGCAGCCAATCAGGGGGCAACGGAGCTTTCTTT. The whole variable domain, remainder taken from reference TRBV16 and TRBJ1-1, is GEEVAQTPKHLVRGEGQKAKLYCAPIKGHSYVFWYQQVLKNEFKFLISFQNENVFDETGMPKERFSAKCLPNSPCSLEIQATKLEDSAVYFCASSQSGGNGAFFGQGTRLTVV.

CDR3 DNA sequence: TGTGCCAGCAGTGACCGGACAGCCCACAGATACGCAGTATTCTCCCATACGCAGTATTTT. Its translation is CASSDRTAHRYAVFSHTQYF. The chain links TRBV6-1 to TRBJ2-3; TRBD1 might be the D (6 bases). The germline gives CDR1 MNHNS, CDR2 SASEGT. The V end was cut by 3 bases, the J end by 7 bases, with 32 bases between. The CDR3 contains 20 residues.

This chain connects TRBV5-6 to TRBJ1-5; 8 bases are shared with TRBD1. The J segment lost 4 bases and the V segment lost 3 bases, leaving 6 bases of the junction unmatched. The CDR3 loop spans 15 amino acids. CDR1 SGHDT and CDR2 YYEEEE come from the germline V gene. CDR3 DNA sequence: TGTGCCAGCAGCTGGGGGACAGGCCTAAATCAGCCCCAGCATTTT. Its protein is CASSWGTGLNQPQHF.